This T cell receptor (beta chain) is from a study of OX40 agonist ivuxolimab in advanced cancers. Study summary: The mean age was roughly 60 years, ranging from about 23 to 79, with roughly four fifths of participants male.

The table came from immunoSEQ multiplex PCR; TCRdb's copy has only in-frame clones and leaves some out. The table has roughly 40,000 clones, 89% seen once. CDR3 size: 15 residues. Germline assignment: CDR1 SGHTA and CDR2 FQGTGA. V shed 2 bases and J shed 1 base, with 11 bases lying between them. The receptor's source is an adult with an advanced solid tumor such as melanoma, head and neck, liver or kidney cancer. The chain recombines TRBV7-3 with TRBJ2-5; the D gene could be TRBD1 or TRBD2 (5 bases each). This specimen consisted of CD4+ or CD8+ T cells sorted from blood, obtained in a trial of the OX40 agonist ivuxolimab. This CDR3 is CASSLSGGGQETQYF. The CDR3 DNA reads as TGTGCCAGCAGCTTATCGGGTGGGGGCCAAGAGACCCAGTACTTC.